What follows are 26 T cell receptor beta chains derived from one specimen sequenced in a study of blood T cell repertoires in COVID-19. The repertoire was sequenced with immunoSEQ multiplex PCR; TCRdb's copy has only in-frame clones and lacks some. The table includes approximately 230,000 clones, 85% to 90% detected once. The specimen sequenced was PBMCs or T cells enriched from blood (not recorded which). The receptors were gathered from a man between 40 and 49 years old who had recovered from COVID-19.

CDR3 DNA sequence: TGTGCCAGCAGCGCCCCCGGGACAGGGAATTCAGATGAGCAGTTCTTC. It translates to CASSAPGTGNSDEQFF. This chain joins TRBV5-8 and TRBJ2-1, with TRBD1 identical over 9 bases. CDR1 is SGHTS, CDR2 YDEGEE, per germline. This CDR3 has 16 amino acids. V trimming: 4 bases; J trimming: 8 bases; junction bases outside the gene matches: 13.

This clone appeared once. This chain joins TRBV5-1 and TRBJ1-1; 7 bases are a match to TRBD1. J was trimmed by 3 bases and V by 8 bases; bases with no gene match: 7. CDR1 and CDR2 from the germline V gene are SGHRS and YFSETQ. The CDR3 is made up of 13 amino acids. CDR3 protein: CASHRGPDTEAFF. The CDR3 DNA reads as TGCGCCAGTCACAGGGGACCCGACACTGAAGCTTTCTTT.

The count of this clone is one. This chain uses TRBV10-3 with TRBJ1-1, with 11 bases fitting TRBD1. This CDR3 is 15 amino acids long. Germline V gene data show CDR1 as ENHRY and CDR2 as SYGVKD. The V and J ends lost 11 bases and 2 bases, in that order; junction bases with no gene match: 10. For the CDR3, the DNA is TGTGCCGTAACCCGGGACAGGGGGGGAAACACTGAAGCTTTCTTT. Translated, it gives CAVTRDRGGNTEAFF.

The sample holds one count of this clone. This rearrangement joins TRBV30 to TRBJ2-2; 15 nucleotides agree with TRBD2. CDR3 length equals 17 residues. CDR1 and CDR2 from the germline V gene are GTSNPN and SVGIG (reference sequence). Germline trimming cut 1 base from V and 6 bases from J; bases unmatched to any gene: 6. DNA for the CDR3: TGTGCCTGGAGTGCGCGGACTAGCGGGAGGGCCCCCGGGGAGCTGTTTTTT. This sequence encodes CAWSARTSGRAPGELFF.

This clone was detected only once. The chain recombines TRBV7-2 with TRBJ2-3; 9 nucleotides line up with TRBD1. V dropped 6 bases and J dropped 4; count of bases not matched to a gene: 8. There are 15 residues in the CDR3. Germline CDR1 and CDR2: SGHTA and FQGNSA. This chain's CDR3 is CASSSPGQGADTQYF. In DNA, the CDR3 is TGTGCCAGCAGTTCGCCGGGACAGGGAGCAGATACGCAGTATTTT.

V is TRBV7-9 and J is TRBJ2-2, with 9 positions matching TRBD1. Trimming at V came to 3 bases and at J to 1 base, leaving 3 bases not matched to a gene. CDR1 and CDR2 (germline): SEHNR, FQNEAQ (reference sequence). The CDR3 contains 16 residues. The CDR3, as DNA: TGTGCCAGCAGCTTTCCGGGACAGGGGAACACCGGGGAGCTGTTTTTT. Its protein product is CASSFPGQGNTGELFF.

This clone has a handful of counts. The chain carries TRBV2 and TRBJ1-1; D gene ambiguous. CDR3 length: 14 amino acids. Trimming pared 6 bases from V and 0 bases from J, leaving 11 bases between. Germline assignment: CDR1 SNHLY and CDR2 FYNNEI. The CDR3: CASRRRLMNTEAFF. CDR3 DNA sequence: TGTGCCAGCAGGCGGAGACTTATGAACACTGAAGCTTTCTTT.

The chain uses TRBV19 and TRBJ2-2; D gene unclear. The CDR3 loop spans 16 amino acids. Germline V CDR1 and CDR2: LNHDA, SQIVND (reference sequence). The germline V and J ends were trimmed by 5 bases and 6 bases, with 19 bases remaining between them. CDR3 loop: CASSPLSSSVAGELFF. For the CDR3, the DNA is TGTGCCAGTAGTCCACTTTCCTCGTCTGTCGCCGGGGAGCTGTTTTTT.

The chain couples TRBV7-2 to TRBJ1-1; possibly TRBD1 for D (5 bases). The CDR3 has 17 amino acids. Germline assignment: CDR1 SGHTA and CDR2 FQGNSA. Trimming stripped 3 bases from V and 0 bases from J, with 17 bases between. The CDR3 bases are TGTGCCAGCAGCTTGGGCAGGGTAGGATTCATGAACACTGAAGCTTTCTTT. Translation gives CASSLGRVGFMNTEAFF.

As regards this clone: Other DNA sequences within the sample encode an identical CDR3. V and J are TRBV27 and TRBJ1-2; tentatively, D is TRBD1 (5 bases). Germline lookup yields CDR1 MNHEY and CDR2 SMNVEV (reference sequence). The CDR3 has 13 residues. With 6 bases removed from V and 5 bases from J, the gap between germline ends came to 13 bases. CDR3: CASSLGGLYGYTF. The CDR3 bases are TGTGCCAGCAGCCTGGGGGGTCTGTATGGCTACACCTTC.

CDR3 DNA: TGTGCCAGTAGTATAGATTTGCCGGGACTAGCGGGGGGCCTTAATGAGCAGTTCTTC. Its translation is CASSIDLPGLAGGLNEQFF. J is TRBJ2-1 and V is TRBV19, with 15 nucleotides matching TRBD2. The CDR3 sequence is 19 residues long. CDR1 LNHDA and CDR2 SQIVND come from the germline V gene (reference sequence). With V trimmed by 0 bases and J by 7 bases, 10 bases remained unmatched.

The V call is TRBV9, the J call TRBJ2-3, with TRBD2 matching over 10 bases. V lost 0 bases to trimming and J lost 4 bases; unmatched junction nucleotides: 5. CDR3 length equals 16 residues. Per germline, CDR1 SGDLS and CDR2 YYNGEE. CDR3 DNA sequence: TGTGCCAGCAGCGTAGCTGCTAGCGGGAGATCAGATACGCAGTATTTT. Its protein product is CASSVAASGRSDTQYF.

The CDR3 region has the DNA TGTGCCAGCTCACCGATAGGGGAGGGCTATGGCTACACCTTC. Its translation: CASSPIGEGYGYTF. The rearrangement links TRBV18 to TRBJ1-2, with D possibly TRBD1 on 5 matching bases. Germline assignment: CDR1 KGHSH and CDR2 LQKENI. Trimming stripped 3 bases from V and 4 bases from J, with 12 bases between. The CDR3 has 14 residues.

The chain links TRBV7-9 to TRBJ2-3; tentatively, D is TRBD1 (6 bases). Trimming stripped 1 base from V and 2 bases from J, with 10 bases between. Germline CDR1 is SEHNR and CDR2 is FQNEAQ (reference sequence). The CDR3 is 15 residues long. Written as DNA, the CDR3 is TGTGCCAGCAGCTTAGAAGGGGGACCCACAGATACGCAGTATTTT. Translating it yields CASSLEGGPTDTQYF.

The chain joins TRBV11-3 to TRBJ2-3; the match to TRBD1 covers 9 bases. The CDR3 has 17 amino acids. V shed 3 bases and J 2 bases; nucleotides not matched to a gene: 9. The germline gives CDR1 SGHNT, CDR2 YENEEA. CDR3 protein: CASSLGARTGVTDTQYF. CDR3 sequence (DNA): TGTGCCAGCAGCTTGGGGGCCCGGACAGGGGTCACAGATACGCAGTATTTT. Variable domain in full (rest from reference TRBV11-3 and TRBJ2-3): EAGVVQSPRYKIIEKKQPVAFWCNPISGHNTLYWYLQNLGQGPELLIRYENEEAVDDSQLPKDRFSAERLKGVDSTLKIQPAELGDSAVYLCASSLGARTGVTDTQYFGPGTRLTVL.

This chain connects TRBV10-3 to TRBJ2-2, with D possibly TRBD1 on 6 matching bases. There are 14 residues in the CDR3. V lost 4 bases and J 1 base, leaving 7 bases between the germline ends. From germline, CDR1 is ENHRY and CDR2 SYGVKD. CDR3 amino acids: CAISADRNTGELFF. The CDR3 DNA reads TGTGCCATCAGTGCGGACAGGAACACCGGGGAGCTGTTTTTT.

Points on this clone: This sample also contains other DNA sequences that code for the same CDR3. V is TRBV3-1 (or the pseudogene TRBV3-2) and J is TRBJ2-7; D might be TRBD2 (5 bases). Trimming took off 1 base at V and 1 base at J, with 8 bases between the two ends. The germline V gene encodes CDR1 LGHDT and CDR2 YNNKEL (reference sequence). This CDR3 is 14 amino acids long. The CDR3 bases are TGTGCCAGCAGCCAAGGGTCGGGGTCCTACGAGCAGTACTTC. Amino acids: CASSQGSGSYEQYF.

This clone showed up just a few times. V usage is TRBV6-2 or TRBV6-3 and J usage is TRBJ2-7; the D is unclear. This CDR3 is built from 11 residues. V shed 2 bases and J shed 4 bases, with 3 bases lying between them. The V gene's germline CDR1 is MNHEY and CDR2 SVGEGT. The CDR3 here is CASSYQYEQYF. The CDR3 DNA sequence: TGTGCCAGCAGTTACCAGTACGAGCAGTACTTC.

DNA for the CDR3: TGTGCCACTACTCGGGGGGATTCCTACGAGCAGTACTTC. Its protein is CATTRGDSYEQYF. The chain uses TRBV5-5 and TRBJ2-7, with TRBD2 matching over 7 bases. CDR1 SGHKS and CDR2 YYEKEE come from the germline V gene (reference sequence). V lost 9 bases and J lost 1; bases outside the gene matches: 7. The CDR3 covers 13 residues.

This sequence joins TRBV19 and TRBJ1-5; 7 nucleotides align to TRBD1. Per germline, CDR1 LNHDA and CDR2 SQIVND (reference sequence). This CDR3 is 16 amino acids long. V was pared by 4 bases and J by 0 bases, with 6 bases of the junction left unmatched. The CDR3 loop reads CASSKGQLYSNQPQHF. The CDR3 coding sequence is TGTGCCAGTAGTAAGGGACAGCTTTATAGCAATCAGCCCCAGCATTTT.

Ten or more counts support this clone. This chain connects TRBV6-4 to TRBJ1-2; 11 bases align to TRBD1. The V gene end was trimmed by 5 bases and the J gene end by 4 bases; junction bases not matched to a gene: 6. The CDR3 runs 15 residues. Germline V gene data show CDR1 as MRHNA and CDR2 as SNTAGT. CDR3 protein: CASSPGQGVGYGYTF. CDR3 in DNA: TGTGCCAGCAGTCCGGGACAGGGGGTTGGCTATGGCTACACCTTC.

This clone was seen more than once but under ten times. This chain links TRBV2 with TRBJ2-3; TRBD1 aligns across 12 bases. J lost 6 bases, V lost 8 bases, and 6 bases had no gene match. The CDR3 has 14 residues. In germline, CDR1 is SNHLY, CDR2 FYNNEI. DNA of the CDR3: TGTGCCAGCGCCGGGACAGGGGGCGCGGATACGCAGTATTTT. Translated: CASAGTGGADTQYF.

V is TRBV19 and J is TRBJ2-1, with TRBD1 as a possible D gene (5 bases). The germline gives CDR1 LNHDA, CDR2 SQIVND (reference sequence). V lost 7 bases and J lost 8, with 21 bases in between. CDR3 length: 15 residues. DNA of the CDR3: TGTGCCAGTACCCTAGGAGCAGGGATTCCCTATGAGCAGTTCTTC. It encodes CASTLGAGIPYEQFF.

The chain is built from TRBV6-5 and TRBJ2-5; TRBD1 aligns across 7 bases. Germline trimming cut 5 bases from V and 2 bases from J; bases unmatched to any gene: 8. CDR3 length equals 15 residues. Germline-derived CDR1 and CDR2 are MNHEY and SVGAGI. The CDR3 nucleotides read TGTGCCAGCAGTCGACCGGGACAGCAACAAGAGACCCAGTACTTC. It codes for CASSRPGQQQETQYF.

The gene calls are TRBV19 and TRBJ1-5; no reliable D call. The CDR3 sequence is 16 residues long. V shed 5 bases and J shed 6 bases, with 20 bases lying between them. Per the germline V gene, CDR1 is LNHDA and CDR2 is SQIVND (reference sequence). The DNA of the CDR3 is TGTGCCAGTAGTTTACCGGACGGGGTCCGGGGTCAGCCCCAGCATTTT. This codes for CASSLPDGVRGQPQHF.

A word on this clone: The sample contains more than one DNA sequence encoding this CDR3. The CDR3 DNA follows: TGTGCCAGCAGCTTAGGTGCGGGGTATGGCTACACCTTC. Its translation is CASSLGAGYGYTF. The chain couples TRBV7-9 to TRBJ1-2; D uncertain. CDR1 is SEHNR, CDR2 FQNEAQ, per germline (reference sequence). The V end was cut by 1 base, the J end by 5 bases, with 8 bases between. The CDR3 contains 13 residues.